This T cell receptor beta chain was identified in a study of shared clonotypes between healthy human individuals (dated by TCRdb to 2019 to 2021). Background for the entire study: Two women and a few men aged 18 to 49 years were included in the cohort. For each donor, CD4 naive and CD4 memory were each run on three plates, CD8 naive on two plates, and CD8 memory on one plate. To estimate repertoire size and how much clonotypes are shared between individuals, the study performed deep sequencing of blood TCR repertoires from a few healthy adults. To increase sequencing depth and limit assay-specific biases, TCR repertoire library preparation and sequencing were carried out by different laboratories using diverse techniques. Each donor's leukapheresis produced roughly between roughly 0.85 and 10 billion PBMCs.

CDR1 MNHEY and CDR2 SVGAGI were looked up in the germline V gene. Spanning cysteine to phenylalanine, the CDR3 consists of 16 amino acids. The retained sequence is limited to the CDR3, 48 bases, with the frame set at the first base. The junction carries 14 bases between V and J, which are trimmed by 0 bases and 2 bases respectively. The full study reports these points: Compared with non-shared clonotypes, clonotypes shared by all four sorted-subset donors had higher generation probabilities. Even with the large sequencing depth, rarefaction of the sorted-subset datasets indicated that sequencing was incomplete. Across a handful of donors, around 5% of naive CD4, over 3% of naive CD8, about 2.3% of memory CD4, and under 0.45% of memory CD8 clonotypes were shared. Sampling was restricted to blood, and TCR repertoires in tissue are likely to differ from TCR repertoires in blood. Based on pairwise subsampling, the degree of clonotype sharing among donors was expected to be affected by sequencing depth. Estimated clonotype richness was generally larger for naive than for memory subsets. Because the study included a small number of donors, the genetic and exposure-history diversity represented was limited.

Using the deep immunoSEQ assay, TCR CDR3 regions were amplified from genomic DNA by multiplex PCR. Extracted genomic DNA from each cell subset was spread evenly across all wells of several immunoSEQ 96-well plates, with each plate serving as a replicate. Each replicate PCR for sorted subsets received around 0.2 ug genomic DNA, equal to around 32,000 T cell genomes. Purified libraries were quantified with a Qubit 3.0 fluorometer, sized on a Bioanalyzer 2100, and re-quantified with the KAPA Library Quantification kit. Every immunoSEQ 96-well plate was sequenced on a separate single-read 150-cycle Illumina NextSeq 550 flow cell. The authors' pipeline ran thus. Because the immunoSEQ output held only junctional sequences and lacked quality scores, the filtering could not match the filtering applied to full-length reads. Sequences were annotated with PyIR, a Python wrapper for IgBLAST v1.9, and V/J genes and CDR3 were assigned using IMGT germline references. Any read was removed if the V/J assignment was weak (E-value above 1e-6), the CDR3 was missing, or the read contained stop codons, out-of-frame junctions, or ambiguous translated residues. V3J clonotypes were defined as sequences sharing the same inferred V gene, J gene, and CDR3 amino acid sequence. Percentage overlap between repertoires was computed as shared unique clonotypes divided by the size of the smaller repertoire. Repertoire richness was assessed with RTK rarefaction, the Chao1 estimator, and Recon v2.1 estimates of unobserved clonotypes. OLGA was used to compute generation probabilities for all TCRbeta clonotypes that the gDNA method yielded from a handful of donors. TCRdb took this table from immuneACCESS and kept in-frame rearrangements with V and J called. Such tables lack part of the clones; where checked against another copy, unresolved V genes explain under half of the gap, and the rest is unexplained. V, J and clone size were drawn from that table, and D and trimming were deduced from the DNA. The sample table holds approximately 1.4 million clones, of which approximately 98% were seen once. The ten largest clonotypes hold approximately 0.45% of the sample.

Points on this clone: Its antigen is currently not known. Base-call qualities are not available, and no considerably larger clone is one nucleotide away.

The donors were healthy, HIV-negative adults who had no recently reported acute infections or vaccinations. Every donor was a Caucasian adult residing in Nashville, Tennessee, USA. Magnetic negative selection was used to enrich CD4+ T cells, after which naive cells were positively selected on CD45RA and the negative fraction became the memory subset. Blood was collected by leukapheresis, and PBMCs were isolated by Ficoll-Histopaque density gradient centrifugation and then cryopreserved in liquid nitrogen vapor phase. Analytical flow cytometry was used to check the purity and quantity of every magnetically sorted T cell population. Genomic DNA was isolated from each sorted fraction and quantified by UV absorbance on a Nanodrop 2000c.

The clonotype was recovered from a man aged 25-45 years in good health. This chain is built from TRBV6-5 and TRBJ2-7; 6 matching bases give a weak D call of TRBD1. Specimen: naive CD4+ T cells sorted from blood. Taken with the paper, the label for cell subset or site translates to: CD45RA+ positively selected. The CDR3 region reads CASSYSSRGSTYEQYF. The DNA reads as follows: TGTGCCAGCAGTTACTCGAGTAGGGGGAGCACCTACGAGCAGTACTTC.